In its sample, the clone carrying this T cell receptor (beta chain) was seen a few times. The target antigen is unknown. V lost 4 bases and J lost 3, with 14 bases in between. Per the germline V gene, CDR1 is ENHRY and CDR2 is SYGVKD. The CDR3 covers 15 residues. These data are taken from a study of CD8+ T cells in alopecia areata. Whole-study context: Treatment comprised oral tofacitinib, 5 to 10 mg twice daily, in treated patients.

Study-level results: How baseline CD8+ expansion relates to response remains uncertain (there was one nonresponder). On tofacitinib, scalp and blood still held many of the expanded lesional clones.

Treatment: oral pan-JAK inhibitor, 5-10 mg twice daily. Lesional scalp punch biopsies and peripheral blood were collected from alopecia areata patients. cDNA reverse transcribed from extracted RNA served as the sequencing template. The assay was immunoSEQ multiplex PCR, and TCRdb's table has in-frame clones only and misses some. In the table there are about 110,000 clones, under 60% of which are singletons. The chain carries TRBV10-3 and TRBJ2-3; TRBD1 is a possible D gene (5 bases). The receptor was derived from a human donor with alopecia areata. The material was CD8+ T cells sorted from blood, obtained at week 24, from a patient treated with tofacitinib. The CDR3 bases are TGTGCCATCAGTGTTTCAGGGTCCGGGACAGATACGCAGTATTTT. Protein sequence: CAISVSGSGTDTQYF.